This T cell receptor beta chain derives from a study of cytomegalovirus exposure and HLA in healthy donors. Study as a whole: Genotyping of roughly 400 donors showed that around 81% belonged to the Caucasian-associated ancestry cluster. Study-wide points: At a 0.05 false discovery rate, a later analysis found 16,951 TCR beta sequences to be associated with HLA alleles.

A word on this clone: Its antigen is as yet unknown.

The CDR3 length is 14 residues. Germline V gene sequence: CDR1 GTSNPN, CDR2 SVGIG (reference sequence). V was trimmed by 1 base and J by 6 bases, leaving 13 bases between them. Sampled while nominally healthy, donors likely had unrecorded immune exposures. 13 Jbeta primers and 60 Vbeta primers were used for the PCR. Repertoires were generated with immunoSEQ multiplex PCR, while TCRdb's copy carries only in-frame clones and drops some. The sample includes about 220,000 clones, approximately 68% of them seen just once. Material for sequencing was PBMCs. The TCR comes from a woman aged 25 to 39 in good health and CMV-seronegative. V and J are TRBV30 and TRBJ2-1, with D tentatively TRBD1 (7 bases). The CDR3 is CAWSGGAGGNEQFF. In nucleotides, the CDR3 is TGTGCCTGGAGTGGCGGGGCAGGGGGCAATGAGCAGTTCTTC.